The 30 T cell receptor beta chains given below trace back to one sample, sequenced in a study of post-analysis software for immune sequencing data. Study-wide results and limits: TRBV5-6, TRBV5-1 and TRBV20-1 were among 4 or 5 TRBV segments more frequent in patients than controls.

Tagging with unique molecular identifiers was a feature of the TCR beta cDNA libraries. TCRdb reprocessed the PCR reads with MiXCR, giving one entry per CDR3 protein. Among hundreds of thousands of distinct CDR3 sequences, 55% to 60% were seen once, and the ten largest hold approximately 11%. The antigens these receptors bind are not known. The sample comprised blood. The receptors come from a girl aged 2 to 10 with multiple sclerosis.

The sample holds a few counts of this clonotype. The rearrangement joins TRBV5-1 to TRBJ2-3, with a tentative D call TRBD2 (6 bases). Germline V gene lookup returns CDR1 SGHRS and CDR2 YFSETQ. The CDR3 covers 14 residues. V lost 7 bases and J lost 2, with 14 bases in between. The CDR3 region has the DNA TGCGCCAGCGACCCGGGGGACTCCACAGATACGCAGTATTTT. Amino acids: CASDPGDSTDTQYF. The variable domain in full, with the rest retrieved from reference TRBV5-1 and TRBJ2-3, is KAGVTQTPRYLIKTRGQQVTLSCSPISGHRSVSWYQQTPGQGLQFLFEYFSETQRNKGNFPGRFSGRQFSNSRSEMNVSTLELGDSALYLCASDPGDSTDTQYFGPGTRLTVL.

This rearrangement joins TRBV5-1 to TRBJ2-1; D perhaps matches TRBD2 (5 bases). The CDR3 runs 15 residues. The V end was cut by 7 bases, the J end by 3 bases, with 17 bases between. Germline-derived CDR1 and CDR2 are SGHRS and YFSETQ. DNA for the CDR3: TGCGCCAGCGGTCCTGTAGCGCGGGTCTACAATGAGCAGTTCTTC. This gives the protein CASGPVARVYNEQFF. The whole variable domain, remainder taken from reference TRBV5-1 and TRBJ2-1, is KAGVTQTPRYLIKTRGQQVTLSCSPISGHRSVSWYQQTPGQGLQFLFEYFSETQRNKGNFPGRFSGRQFSNSRSEMNVSTLELGDSALYLCASGPVARVYNEQFFGPGTRLTVL.

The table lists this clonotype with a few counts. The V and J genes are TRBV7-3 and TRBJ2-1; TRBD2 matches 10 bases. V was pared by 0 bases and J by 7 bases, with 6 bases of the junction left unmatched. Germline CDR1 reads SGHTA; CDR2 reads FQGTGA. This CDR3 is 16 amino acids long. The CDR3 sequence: CASSLTLAGVANEQFF. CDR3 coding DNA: TGTGCCAGCAGCTTAACGCTAGCGGGAGTAGCAAATGAGCAGTTCTTC. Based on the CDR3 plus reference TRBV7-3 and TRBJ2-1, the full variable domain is GAGVSQTPSNKVTEKGKYVELRCDPISGHTALYWYRQSLGQGPEFLIYFQGTGAADDSGLPNDRFFAVRPEGSVSTLKIQRTERGDSAVYLCASSLTLAGVANEQFFGPGTRLTVL.

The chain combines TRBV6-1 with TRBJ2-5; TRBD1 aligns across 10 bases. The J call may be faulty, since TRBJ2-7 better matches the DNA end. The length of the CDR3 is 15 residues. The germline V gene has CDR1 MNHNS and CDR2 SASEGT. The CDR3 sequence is CASRVPGQGSHEQYF. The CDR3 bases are TGTGCCAGCAGGGTCCCGGGACAGGGGAGCCACGAGCAGTACTTC.

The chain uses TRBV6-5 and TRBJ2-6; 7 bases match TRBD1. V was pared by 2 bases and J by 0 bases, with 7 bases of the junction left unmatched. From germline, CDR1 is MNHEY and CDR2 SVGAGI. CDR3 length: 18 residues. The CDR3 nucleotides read TGTGCCAGCAGTTACGTAGGACAGGCCTACTCTGGGGCCAACGTCCTGACTTTC. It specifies CASSYVGQAYSGANVLTF.

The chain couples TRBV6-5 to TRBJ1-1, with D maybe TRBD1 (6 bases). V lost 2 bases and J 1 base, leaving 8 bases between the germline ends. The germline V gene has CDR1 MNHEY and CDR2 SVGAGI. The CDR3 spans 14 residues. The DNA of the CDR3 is TGTGCCAGCAGTTACCAGGGGAGGAACACTGAAGCTTTCTTT. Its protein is CASSYQGRNTEAFF.

The CDR3 sequence is CASSWGQSNQPQHF. The CDR3 nucleotides are TGTGCCAGCAGCTGGGGACAGAGCAATCAGCCCCAGCATTTT. The rearrangement joins TRBV5-5 to TRBJ1-5; 7 bases align to TRBD1. After removal of 3 bases from V and 1 base from J, the junction contained 1 base not matched to a gene. The germline gives CDR1 SGHKS, CDR2 YYEKEE (reference sequence). There are 14 residues in the CDR3.

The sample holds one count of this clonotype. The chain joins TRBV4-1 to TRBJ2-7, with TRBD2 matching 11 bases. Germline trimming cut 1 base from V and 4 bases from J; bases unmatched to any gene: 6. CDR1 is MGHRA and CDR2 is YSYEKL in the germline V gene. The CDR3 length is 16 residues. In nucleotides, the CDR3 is TGCGCCAGCAGCCAAGGAACGACTAGCGGGACTTACGAGCAGTACTTC. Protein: CASSQGTTSGTYEQYF.

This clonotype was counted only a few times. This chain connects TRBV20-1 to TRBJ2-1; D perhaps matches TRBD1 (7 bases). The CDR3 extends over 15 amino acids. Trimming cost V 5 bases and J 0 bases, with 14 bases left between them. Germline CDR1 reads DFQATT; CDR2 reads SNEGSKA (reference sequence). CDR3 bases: TGCAGTGCTGCGGGACAGCCGAGCTCCTACAATGAGCAGTTCTTC. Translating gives CSAAGQPSSYNEQFF.

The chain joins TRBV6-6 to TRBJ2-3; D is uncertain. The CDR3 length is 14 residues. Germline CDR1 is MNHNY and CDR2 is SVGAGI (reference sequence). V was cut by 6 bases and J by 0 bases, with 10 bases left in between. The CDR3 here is CASSPPRSTDTQYF. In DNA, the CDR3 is TGTGCCAGCAGCCCCCCCCGTAGCACAGATACGCAGTATTTT.

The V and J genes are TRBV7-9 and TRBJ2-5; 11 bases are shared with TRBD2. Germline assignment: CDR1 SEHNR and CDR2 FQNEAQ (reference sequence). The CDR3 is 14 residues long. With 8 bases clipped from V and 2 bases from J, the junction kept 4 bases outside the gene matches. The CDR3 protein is CASAGTSGQETQYF. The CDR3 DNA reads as TGTGCCAGCGCCGGGACTAGCGGTCAAGAGACCCAGTACTTC. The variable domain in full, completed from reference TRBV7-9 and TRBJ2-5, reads DTGVSQNPRHKITKRGQNVTFRCDPISEHNRLYWYRQTLGQGPEFLTYFQNEAQLEKSRLLSDRFSAERPKGSFSTLEIQRTEQGDSAMYLCASAGTSGQETQYFGPGTRLLVL.

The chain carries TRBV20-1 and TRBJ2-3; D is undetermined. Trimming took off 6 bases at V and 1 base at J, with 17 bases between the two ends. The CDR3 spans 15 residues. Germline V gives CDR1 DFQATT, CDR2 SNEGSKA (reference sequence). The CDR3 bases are TGCAGTGCCCCACATCGAGAAGCCGGCACAGATACGCAGTATTTT. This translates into CSAPHREAGTDTQYF.

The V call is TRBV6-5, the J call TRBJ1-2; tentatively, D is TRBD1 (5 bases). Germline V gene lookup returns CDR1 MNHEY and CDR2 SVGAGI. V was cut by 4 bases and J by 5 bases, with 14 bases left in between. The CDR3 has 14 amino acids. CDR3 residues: CASSLTRELYGYTF. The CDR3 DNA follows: TGTGCCAGCAGTTTAACCAGGGAATTATATGGCTACACCTTC.

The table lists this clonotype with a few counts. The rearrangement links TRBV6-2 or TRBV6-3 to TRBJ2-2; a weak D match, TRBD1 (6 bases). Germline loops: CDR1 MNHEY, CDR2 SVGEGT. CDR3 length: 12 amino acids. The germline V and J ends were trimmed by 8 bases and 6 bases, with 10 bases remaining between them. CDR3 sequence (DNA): TGTGCCAGCCGTTCAGGGGCCGGGGAGCTGTTTTTT. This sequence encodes CASRSGAGELFF.

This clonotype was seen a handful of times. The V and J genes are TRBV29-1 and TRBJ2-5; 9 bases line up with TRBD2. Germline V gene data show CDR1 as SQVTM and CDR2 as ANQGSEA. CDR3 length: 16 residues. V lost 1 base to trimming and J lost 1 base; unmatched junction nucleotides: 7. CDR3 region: CSVEGASGEFQETQYF. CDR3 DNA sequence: TGCAGCGTTGAAGGGGCTAGCGGGGAATTCCAAGAGACCCAGTACTTC. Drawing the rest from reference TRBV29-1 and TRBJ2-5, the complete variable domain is SAVISQKPSRDICQRGTSLTIQCQVDSQVTMMFWYRQQPGQSLTLIATANQGSEATYESGFVIDKFPISRPNLTFSTLTVSNMSPEDSSIYLCSVEGASGEFQETQYFGPGTRLLVL.

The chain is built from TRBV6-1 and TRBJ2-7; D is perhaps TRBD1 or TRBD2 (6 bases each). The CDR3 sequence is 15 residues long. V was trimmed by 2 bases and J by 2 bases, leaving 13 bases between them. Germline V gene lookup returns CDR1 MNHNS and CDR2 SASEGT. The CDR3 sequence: CASSERSGAPYEQYF. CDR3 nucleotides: TGTGCCAGCAGTGAAAGGTCGGGGGCGCCCTACGAGCAGTACTTC.

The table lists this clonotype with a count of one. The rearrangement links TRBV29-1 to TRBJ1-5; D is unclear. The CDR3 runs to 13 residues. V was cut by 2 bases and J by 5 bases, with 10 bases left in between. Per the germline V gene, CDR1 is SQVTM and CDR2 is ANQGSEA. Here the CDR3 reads CSVELTEDQPQHF. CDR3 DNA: TGCAGCGTTGAACTTACGGAGGATCAGCCCCAGCATTTT.

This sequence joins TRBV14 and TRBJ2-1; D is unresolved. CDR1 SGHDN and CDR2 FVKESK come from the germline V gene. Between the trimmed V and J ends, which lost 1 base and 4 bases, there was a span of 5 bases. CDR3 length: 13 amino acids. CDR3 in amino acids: CASSQAEYNEQFF. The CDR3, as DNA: TGTGCCAGCAGCCAAGCCGAGTACAATGAGCAGTTCTTC. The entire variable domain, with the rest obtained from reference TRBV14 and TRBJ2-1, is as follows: EAGVTQFPSHSVIEKGQTVTLRCDPISGHDNLYWYRRVMGKEIKFLLHFVKESKQDESGMPNNRFLAERTGGTYSTLKVQPAELEDSGVYFCASSQAEYNEQFFGPGTRLTVL.

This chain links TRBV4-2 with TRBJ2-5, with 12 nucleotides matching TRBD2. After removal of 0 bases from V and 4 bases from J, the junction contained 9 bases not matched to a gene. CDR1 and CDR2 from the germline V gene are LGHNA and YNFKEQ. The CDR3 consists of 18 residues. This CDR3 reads CASSQETSGRVGRETQYF. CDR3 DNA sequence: TGTGCCAGCAGCCAAGAGACTAGCGGGAGAGTGGGAAGAGAGACCCAGTACTTC.

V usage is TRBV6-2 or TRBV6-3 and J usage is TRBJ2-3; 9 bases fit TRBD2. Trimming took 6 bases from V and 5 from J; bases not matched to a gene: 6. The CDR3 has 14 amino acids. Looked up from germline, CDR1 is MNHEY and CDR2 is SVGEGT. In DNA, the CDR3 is TGTGCCAGCAGCGCAGCGGGGGGAATAGATACGCAGTATTTT. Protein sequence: CASSAAGGIDTQYF.

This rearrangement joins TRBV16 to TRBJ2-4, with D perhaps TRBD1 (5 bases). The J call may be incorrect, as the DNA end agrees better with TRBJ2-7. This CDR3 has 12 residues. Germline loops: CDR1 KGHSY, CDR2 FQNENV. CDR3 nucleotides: TGTGCCAGCAGCCAAGACAGCTCCGAGCAGTACTTC. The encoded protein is CASSQDSSEQYF.

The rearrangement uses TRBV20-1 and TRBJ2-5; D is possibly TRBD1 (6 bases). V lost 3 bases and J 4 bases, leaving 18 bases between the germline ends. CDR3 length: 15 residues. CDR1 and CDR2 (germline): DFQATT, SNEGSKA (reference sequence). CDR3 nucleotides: TGCAGTGCTAGCCTTCCAGGGGCTGACCGAGAGACCCAGTACTTC. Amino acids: CSASLPGADRETQYF.

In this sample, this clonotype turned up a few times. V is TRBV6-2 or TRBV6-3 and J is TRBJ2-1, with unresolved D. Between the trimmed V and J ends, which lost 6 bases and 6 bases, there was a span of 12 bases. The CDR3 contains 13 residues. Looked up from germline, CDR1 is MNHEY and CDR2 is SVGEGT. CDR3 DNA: TGTGCCAGCAGCCCATATGAAGTCAATGAGCAGTTCTTC. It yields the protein CASSPYEVNEQFF.

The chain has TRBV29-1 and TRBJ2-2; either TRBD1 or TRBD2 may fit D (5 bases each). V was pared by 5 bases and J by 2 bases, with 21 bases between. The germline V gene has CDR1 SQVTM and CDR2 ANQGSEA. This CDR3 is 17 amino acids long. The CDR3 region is CSVSSSRGPTNTGELFF. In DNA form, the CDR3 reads TGCAGCGTTTCCTCTTCACGGGGCCCGACAAACACCGGGGAGCTGTTTTTT.

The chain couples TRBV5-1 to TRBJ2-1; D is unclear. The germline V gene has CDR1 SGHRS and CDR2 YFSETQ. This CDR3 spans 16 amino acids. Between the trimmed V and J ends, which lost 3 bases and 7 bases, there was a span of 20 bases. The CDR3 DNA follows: TGCGCCAGCAGCTCCGGGCTTAAAATCGTCGGGAATGAGCAGTTCTTC. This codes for CASSSGLKIVGNEQFF. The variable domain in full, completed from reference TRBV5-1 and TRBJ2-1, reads KAGVTQTPRYLIKTRGQQVTLSCSPISGHRSVSWYQQTPGQGLQFLFEYFSETQRNKGNFPGRFSGRQFSNSRSEMNVSTLELGDSALYLCASSSGLKIVGNEQFFGPGTRLTVL.

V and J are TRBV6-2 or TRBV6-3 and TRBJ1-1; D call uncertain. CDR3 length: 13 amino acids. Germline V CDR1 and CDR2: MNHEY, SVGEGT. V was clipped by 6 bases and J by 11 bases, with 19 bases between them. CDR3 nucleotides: TGTGCCAGCAGAGACTCTGATGGCCGTGGGGCTTTCTTT. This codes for CASRDSDGRGAFF.

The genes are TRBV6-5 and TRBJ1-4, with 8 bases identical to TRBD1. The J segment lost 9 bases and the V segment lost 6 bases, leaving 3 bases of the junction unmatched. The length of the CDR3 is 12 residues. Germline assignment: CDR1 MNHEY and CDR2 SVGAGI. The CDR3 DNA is TGTGCCAGCAGACAGGGGGGAAAAAAACTGTTTTTT. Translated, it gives CASRQGGKKLFF.

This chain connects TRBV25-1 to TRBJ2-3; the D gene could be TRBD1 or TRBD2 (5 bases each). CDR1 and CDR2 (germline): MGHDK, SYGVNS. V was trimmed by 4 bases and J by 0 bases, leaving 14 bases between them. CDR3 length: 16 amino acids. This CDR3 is CASSGPGTASTDTQYF. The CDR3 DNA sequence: TGTGCCAGCAGTGGACCCGGGACGGCGAGCACAGATACGCAGTATTTT. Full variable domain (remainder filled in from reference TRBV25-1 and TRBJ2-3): EADIYQTPRYLVIGTGKKITLECSQTMGHDKMYWYQQDPGMELHLIHYSYGVNSTEKGDLSSESTVSRIRTEHFPLTLESARPSHTSQYLCASSGPGTASTDTQYFGPGTRLTVL.

CDR3 protein: CASSPWMNTEAFF. The CDR3 region has the DNA TGTGCCAGCAGTCCGTGGATGAACACTGAAGCTTTCTTT. The genes are TRBV27 and TRBJ1-1, with no clear D. Deletions cut 5 bases from V and 0 bases from J, with 7 bases between. The CDR3 has 13 residues. Germline V gives CDR1 MNHEY, CDR2 SMNVEV (reference sequence).

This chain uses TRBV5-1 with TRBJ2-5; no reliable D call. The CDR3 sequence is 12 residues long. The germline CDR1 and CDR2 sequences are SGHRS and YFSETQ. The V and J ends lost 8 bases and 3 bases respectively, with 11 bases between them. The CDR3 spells CASSQSEETQYF. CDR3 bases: TGCGCCAGTAGCCAAAGCGAAGAGACCCAGTACTTC.